The TCR beta chain under discussion was sequenced for a study listed by TCRdb under 2016. Only a few counts were recorded for this clonotype. Its specific antigen is unknown. One base away there is no much larger clone; base qualities are not given. Library preparation employed RT-PCR. TCRdb lists the instrument as Illumina MiSeq. TCRdb reworked the public reads: Q25 trimming with fastp, MiXCR clone assembly, productive beta chains retained. Duplicate CDR3 protein sequences are folded into a single record with the most common DNA and genes. The sample table shows about 680,000 distinct CDR3 sequences, and 13% to 15% are seen once. The top ten hold 3.6% of the sample. Ends trimmed: V by 6 bases, J by 6 bases; bases unmatched to a gene: 20. Inclusive of the bounding cysteine and phenylalanine, the CDR3 is 19 residues long. Only the CDR3 portion is preserved as DNA: 57 bases, with reading frame beginning at the first base. The germline V gene (reference sequence) supplies CDR1 MNHNY and CDR2 SVGAGI.

The clonotype originates from a female donor in good health, serving as a healthy control. The chain was built from TRBV6-6 and TRBJ1-1; the central 12 bases match TRBD1. The sample consisted of memory CD4+ T cells from blood. The sequence in DNA is TGTGCCAGCAGCTTAACCGCTCCCGGGACAGGGGGCCGATCGTCTGAAGCTTTCTTT. The encoded protein is CASSLTAPGTGGRSSEAFF.